Listed below are T cell receptor beta chains from one sample, sequenced in a study of type 1 and type 2 diabetes patients. From the multiplex PCR reads, TCRdb called clonotypes with MiXCR, one entry per CDR3 protein. The sample lists 250,000 to 300,000 distinct CDR3 sequences; 47% were seen once. The source material was peripheral blood mononuclear cells (PBMCs). These receptors originate from a man between 18 and 35 years old with type 2 diabetes. CDR3s include the opening cysteine and the closing phenylalanine or tryptophan. D genes are given only for firm matches. Some rows have no size entry. The others give once, few or many, or a class for an expanded clone.

TRBV20-1	.	.	TRBJ1-1	TGCAGTGCCCTAGGCAGGACTGAAGCTTTCTTT	CSALGRTEAFF
TRBV27	.	.	TRBJ1-2	TGTGCCAGCAGTTTGGGCAGGGACTCTGGCTACACCTTC	CASSLGRDSGYTF
TRBV18	.	few	TRBJ2-7	TGTGCCAGCTCACCTCCGGGCCCGGGTTCCTACGAGCAGTACTTC	CASSPPGPGSYEQYF
TRBV2	TRBD1	many	TRBJ1-1	TGTGCCAGCAGTGAGAGGGGGCTGGGCACTGAAGCTTTCTTT	CASSERGLGTEAFF
TRBV13	.	.	TRBJ2-1	TGTGCCAGCAGCCCAAAGGGGCAGATCTACAATGAGCAGTTCTTC	CASSPKGQIYNEQFF
TRBV11-2	.	.	TRBJ1-1	TGTGCCAGCAGACCCAACAGGGCCCGCACTGAAGCTTTCTTT	CASRPNRARTEAFF
TRBV10-3	.	once	TRBJ2-7	TGTGCGACCGGGGGCAGCGCATCCTACGAGCAGTACTTC	CATGGSASYEQYF
TRBV29-1	.	.	TRBJ2-3	TGCAGCGTTTCCGGCCGGCGGCGGGGCACAGATACGCAGTATTTT	CSVSGRRRGTDTQYF
TRBV27	TRBD1	.	TRBJ1-2	TGTGCCAGCAGTTGGGGGAACAGGGGGCGTAGTGGCTACACCTTC	CASSWGNRGRSGYTF
TRBV25-1	.	many	TRBJ2-7	TGTGCCAGCAGTGATTGGATTGAATACGAGCAGTACTTC	CASSDWIEYEQYF
TRBV20-1	TRBD2	.	TRBJ2-1	TGCAGTGCTAGAGGTCTACTAGCGGGAGTCTACTACGAGCAGTTCTTC	CSARGLLAGVYYEQFF
TRBV6-5	TRBD1	.	TRBJ2-5	TGTGCCAGCCGCCACAGGGGAGACAGAATAGGTTGGGAGACCCAGTACTTC	CASRHRGDRIGWETQYF
TRBV4-3	TRBD1	.	TRBJ1-4	TGCGCCAGCAGCATCGGGACAGGGAGTGAAAAACTGTTTTTT	CASSIGTGSEKLFF
TRBV30	.	.	TRBJ1-5	TGTGCCTGGAGTCAAGGGTACAATCAGCCCCAGCATTTT	CAWSQGYNQPQHF
TRBV2	TRBD2	.	TRBJ2-5	TGTGCCAGCAAAGAACTAGCGGAGGTCCAAGAGACCCAGTACTTC	CASKELAEVQETQYF
TRBV24-1	TRBD1	.	TRBJ2-2	TGTGCCACCAGTGATCCCCCCACAGGGGCAGCCGGGGAGCTGTTTTTT	CATSDPPTGAAGELFF